These 26 T cell receptor beta chains were all obtained from the same sample, sequenced in a study of shared clonotypes between healthy human individuals. Some clones are missing from TCRdb's copy, which holds only in-frame ones; the method was immunoSEQ multiplex PCR. This sample has under 750,000 clones; over 60% occur once, and the top ten carry approximately 1.7%. The sequencing input was memory CD4+ T cells sorted from blood. Stated subset: CD45RA-negative fraction. These receptors were obtained from a woman aged 30 to 39 in good health.

The chain couples TRBV11-3 to TRBJ2-3, with TRBD2 matching over 10 bases. This CDR3 is 16 amino acids long. Germline CDR1 and CDR2: SGHNT and YENEEA. V trimming: 5 bases; J trimming: 1 base; junction bases outside the gene matches: 6. CDR3 DNA sequence: TGTGCCAGCAGCCCCGCCGGGACTAGCGGCACAGATACGCAGTATTTT. Encoded protein: CASSPAGTSGTDTQYF.

This chain joins TRBV27 and TRBJ1-4; possible D gene TRBD1, 5 bases. This CDR3 spans 13 amino acids. Germline V CDR1 and CDR2: MNHEY, SMNVEV (reference sequence). Trimming left V 5 bases short and J 7 bases short, with 11 bases between. Written as DNA, the CDR3 is TGTGCCAGCAGTCCAGGACACCTTGAAAAACTGTTTTTT. Translated: CASSPGHLEKLFF.

The gene calls are TRBV30 and TRBJ2-6; D not resolved. The CDR3 extends over 13 amino acids. Germline CDR1 and CDR2: GTSNPN and SVGIG (reference sequence). V was trimmed by 4 bases and J by 1 base, leaving 5 bases between them. Here the CDR3 reads CAWTRSGANVLTF. The CDR3 region has the DNA TGTGCCTGGACGAGGTCTGGGGCCAACGTCCTGACTTTC.

This clone was seen a few times. The chain joins TRBV15 to TRBJ2-1; 13 bases are shared with TRBD2. In germline, CDR1 is LNHNV, CDR2 YYDKDF (reference sequence). This CDR3 spans 17 amino acids. Losses at the gene ends were 3 bases for V and 6 bases for J; bases not matched to a gene: 8. The CDR3 here is CATSSSRTSGSPNEQFF. DNA for the CDR3: TGTGCCACCAGCAGCAGCAGGACTAGCGGGAGTCCCAATGAGCAGTTCTTC.

The rearrangement links TRBV15 to TRBJ2-5; a possible D gene is TRBD1 (5 bases). With the DNA end fitting TRBJ2-7 better, the J assignment may be wrong. CDR1 and CDR2 (germline): LNHNV, YYDKDF (reference sequence). This CDR3 contains 14 residues. CDR3 sequence reads: CATSREGAYNEQYF. The CDR3 nucleotides read TGTGCCACCAGCAGAGAAGGGGCTTACAACGAGCAGTACTTC.

The chain uses TRBV7-7 and TRBJ2-5; D is undetermined. Trimming removed 5 bases from V and 9 bases from J, with 19 bases in between. Germline V gene data show CDR1 as SSHAT and CDR2 as FNYEAQ (reference sequence). The CDR3 spans 14 residues. The CDR3 DNA is TGTGCCAGCAGCGAAGAGGAACAGACCCCTGCCCAGTACTTC. Translation: CASSEEEQTPAQYF.

This rearrangement joins TRBV18 to TRBJ2-1, with D uncertain. Trimming stripped 2 bases from V and 13 bases from J, with 12 bases between. Germline V gives CDR1 KGHSH, CDR2 LQKENI. The length of the CDR3 is 12 residues. The chain's CDR3 is CASSPAATRQFF. The CDR3, as DNA: TGTGCCAGCTCACCAGCGGCCACACGCCAGTTCTTC.

This clone has a handful of counts. This sample includes further DNA sequences coding for the same CDR3. DNA for the CDR3: TGTGCCATCAGTGAGTCGGGGGGACCCTACGAGCAGTACTTC. This gives the protein CAISESGGPYEQYF. The chain carries TRBV10-3 and TRBJ2-7; TRBD2 is a possible D gene (6 bases). This CDR3 comprises 14 residues. CDR1 ENHRY and CDR2 SYGVKD come from the germline V gene. The germline V and J ends were trimmed by 0 bases and 2 bases, with 8 bases remaining between them.

The chain is built from TRBV19 and TRBJ1-5; TRBD1 is a possible D gene (6 bases). V lost 6 bases to trimming and J lost 7 bases, with 22 bases between them. This CDR3 spans 16 amino acids. Germline lookup yields CDR1 LNHDA and CDR2 SQIVND (reference sequence). CDR3 nucleotide sequence: TGTGCCAGTAGCCGCCGTTTGGAACAGGGTGGGCAGCCCCAGCATTTT. It specifies CASSRRLEQGGQPQHF.

Note on this clone: Other DNA sequences in the sample encode the same CDR3. The rearrangement links TRBV5-4 to TRBJ2-7; the match to TRBD2 covers 12 bases. The CDR3 totals 13 residues. The germline gives CDR1 SGHNT, CDR2 YYREEE (reference sequence). With V trimmed by 8 bases and J by 3 bases, 3 bases remained unmatched. The CDR3: CASRTSGDYEQYF. The CDR3 DNA reads TGTGCCAGTAGGACTAGCGGGGACTACGAGCAGTACTTC. Together with reference TRBV5-4 and TRBJ2-7, the CDR3 gives the full variable domain: ETGVTQSPTHLIKTRGQQVTLRCSSQSGHNTVSWYQQALGQGPQFIFQYYREEENGRGNFPPRFSGLQFPNYSSELNVNALELDDSALYLCASRTSGDYEQYFGPGTRLTVT.

This chain links TRBV10-1 with TRBJ2-1; 9 bases align to TRBD2. CDR1 is WNHNN, CDR2 SYGVQD, per germline (reference sequence). CDR3 length: 15 amino acids. J gave up 10 bases and V 0 bases, and 7 bases lay outside the gene matches. The CDR3 reads CASSESRGGRGEQFF. DNA for the CDR3: TGCGCCAGCAGTGAGTCGAGGGGCGGGAGGGGCGAGCAGTTCTTC.

The chain joins TRBV6-6 to TRBJ2-5; D is possibly TRBD1 (5 bases). This CDR3 spans 15 amino acids. Trimming took off 8 bases at V and 5 bases at J, with 21 bases between the two ends. Per germline, CDR1 MNHNY and CDR2 SVGAGI (reference sequence). The CDR3 DNA sequence: TGTGCCAGCGGGGAAGGGGCCCAGGGATCTGAGACCCAGTACTTC. Protein product: CASGEGAQGSETQYF.

This chain joins TRBV5-1 and TRBJ2-7; TRBD1 matches at 9 bases. The ends lost 4 bases at V and 3 bases at J; junction bases unmatched: 8. Germline V gene lookup returns CDR1 SGHRS and CDR2 YFSETQ. CDR3 length: 15 amino acids. The CDR3 protein is CASSEPGTGIYEQYF. CDR3 DNA: TGCGCCAGCAGCGAACCCGGGACAGGGATCTACGAGCAGTACTTC.

This clone was seen ten or more times. Additional DNA sequences in this sample encode the identical CDR3. The chain is built from TRBV4-1 and TRBJ2-3, with TRBD2 matching over 8 bases. The junction had 0 bases not matched to a gene; V was cut back by 1 base and J by 6 bases. The germline gives CDR1 MGHRA, CDR2 YSYEKL. This CDR3 spans 13 amino acids. Here the CDR3 reads CASSQAGGDTQYF. The CDR3 DNA follows: TGCGCCAGCAGCCAAGCGGGAGGGGATACGCAGTATTTT.

V and J are TRBV30 and TRBJ2-5, with 7 bases matching TRBD1. Germline V gene sequence: CDR1 GTSNPN, CDR2 SVGIG (reference sequence). V was clipped by 3 bases and J by 2 bases; unmatched bases: 6. This CDR3 comprises 14 residues. In nucleotides, the CDR3 is TGTGCCTGGAGGAAAGGGGACAGACAAGAGACCCAGTACTTC. It specifies CAWRKGDRQETQYF.

This chain links TRBV5-1 with TRBJ2-3, with TRBD1 matching 12 bases. Per germline, CDR1 SGHRS and CDR2 YFSETQ. This CDR3 contains 14 residues. Germline trimming cut 4 bases from V and 8 bases from J; bases unmatched to any gene: 5. This CDR3 reads CASSEGQGAGTQYF. The CDR3 bases are TGCGCCAGCAGCGAGGGACAGGGGGCGGGTACGCAGTATTTT. Full variable domain (missing parts from reference TRBV5-1 and TRBJ2-3): KAGVTQTPRYLIKTRGQQVTLSCSPISGHRSVSWYQQTPGQGLQFLFEYFSETQRNKGNFPGRFSGRQFSNSRSEMNVSTLELGDSALYLCASSEGQGAGTQYFGPGTRLTVL.

The CDR3: CASSVQTGVGSYGYTF. CDR3 bases: TGTGCCAGCAGTGTCCAGACAGGGGTCGGTAGCTATGGCTACACCTTC. The chain employs TRBV6-1 and TRBJ1-2; TRBD1 matches 8 bases. V was pared by 4 bases and J by 4 bases, with 11 bases of the junction left unmatched. CDR1 MNHNS and CDR2 SASEGT come from the germline V gene. The CDR3 totals 16 residues.

V usage is TRBV2 and J usage is TRBJ1-1; TRBD1 might be the D (6 bases). CDR1 is SNHLY and CDR2 is FYNNEI in the germline V gene. The germline V and J ends were trimmed by 1 base and 8 bases, with 11 bases remaining between them. The CDR3 is 13 amino acids. Here the CDR3 reads CASSEDRAHEAFF. The CDR3 DNA reads TGTGCCAGCAGTGAAGACAGGGCGCACGAAGCTTTCTTT.

This clone was seen a handful of times. The gene calls are TRBV6-1 and TRBJ2-3; no definite D call. Per germline, CDR1 MNHNS and CDR2 SASEGT. V was pared by 8 bases and J by 1 base, with 13 bases between. This CDR3 has 14 amino acids. The CDR3: CASLGQSGTDTQYF. The DNA for the CDR3 is TGTGCCAGCTTAGGGCAGAGCGGCACAGATACGCAGTATTTT.

V gene TRBV23-1 combines with J gene TRBJ2-5; TRBD1 aligns across 7 bases. TRBV23-1 is an ORF, with its function uncertain. CDR3 size: 13 residues. J gave up 3 bases and V 2 bases, and 0 bases lay outside the gene matches. DNA for the CDR3: TGCGCCAGCAGTCAAACAGGGGAAGAGACCCAGTACTTC. Translating it yields CASSQTGEETQYF.

This chain joins TRBV4-2 and TRBJ2-1, with TRBD2 matching 15 bases. The CDR3 consists of 17 residues. Per germline, CDR1 LGHNA and CDR2 YNFKEQ. Trimming cost V 2 bases and J 7 bases; bases outside gene matches: 6. CDR3 sequence: CASSQWTGTSGRNEQFF. In DNA, the CDR3 is TGTGCCAGCAGCCAATGGACCGGGACTAGCGGGAGGAATGAGCAGTTCTTC.

This clone was seen ten or more times. The chain joins TRBV28 to TRBJ2-1; D unclear. The germline V and J ends were trimmed by 5 bases and 0 bases, with 8 bases remaining between them. CDR1 is MDHEN, CDR2 SYDVKM, per germline. The CDR3 is 14 residues long. The CDR3 here is CASSPPSSYNEQFF. CDR3 sequence (DNA): TGTGCCAGCAGTCCTCCGAGCTCCTACAATGAGCAGTTCTTC.

V usage is TRBV6-5 and J usage is TRBJ1-4; TRBD1 matches at 7 bases. This CDR3 comprises 15 residues. The V segment lost 5 bases and the J segment 4 bases; nucleotides outside the gene matches: 7. Germline V gives CDR1 MNHEY, CDR2 SVGAGI. This CDR3 is CASSHWDSYNEKLFF. The CDR3 region has the DNA TGTGCCAGCAGTCACTGGGACAGCTATAATGAAAAACTGTTTTTT.

The chain couples TRBV19 to TRBJ2-7; no definite D call. The CDR3 contains 12 residues. The germline V gene has CDR1 LNHDA and CDR2 SQIVND (reference sequence). The germline V and J ends were trimmed by 5 bases and 0 bases, with 5 bases remaining between them. CDR3 nucleotides: TGTGCCAGTAGTCGAAGCTCCTACGAGCAGTACTTC. The encoded protein is CASSRSSYEQYF.

The gene calls are TRBV15 and TRBJ2-3, with D possibly matching TRBD1 (6 bases). The CDR3 runs 16 residues. Germline loops: CDR1 LNHNV, CDR2 YYDKDF (reference sequence). The ends were cut back, 3 bases at V and 0 bases at J, with 13 bases in the middle. This chain's CDR3 is CATSRRGRPSTDTQYF. Written as DNA, the CDR3 is TGTGCCACCAGCAGGAGGGGGAGACCTAGCACAGATACGCAGTATTTT.

The chain recombines TRBV19 with TRBJ2-3, with D uncertain. In germline, CDR1 is LNHDA, CDR2 SQIVND (reference sequence). The V end lost 3 bases, the J end lost 0 bases, and 10 bases lay between the germline ends. The CDR3 consists of 15 residues. CDR3 sequence (DNA): TGTGCCAGTAGTATTGCGGCACCTAGCACAGATACGCAGTATTTT. Translating it yields CASSIAAPSTDTQYF.